The entry that follows covers one T cell receptor (beta chain) sequence. V dropped 4 bases and J dropped 0; count of bases not matched to a gene: 11. This CDR3 spans 17 amino acids. The V gene's germline CDR1 is SEHNR and CDR2 FQNEAQ (reference sequence). The data stem from a study of blood T cell repertoires in COVID-19. About the study: The study drew acute and convalescent COVID-19 samples from the United States, Italy and Spain. T cells, B-cell-depleted T cells, or PBMCs provided the cDNA or gDNA that served as material.

Per the authors' pipeline: Nucleated cell number was recorded as an estimate derived from reference gene primer amplification. Sequenced by immunoSEQ multiplex PCR; TCRdb stores in-frame clones only, minus some. The DNA was the basis for D and trimming; V, J and clone size are from that table. The repertoire has a few hundred thousand clones, around 89% of them found once; the top ten carry roughly 3.9%. The receptor was isolated from a man in his 60s who had recovered from COVID-19. The chain links TRBV7-9 to TRBJ1-1; 7 positions match TRBD1. Sequencing was carried out using peripheral blood. The CDR3 is CASSSTGTAFMNTEAFF. The CDR3 nucleotides read TGTGCCAGCAGCTCCACCGGGACAGCCTTCATGAACACTGAAGCTTTCTTT.